This T cell receptor beta chain was documented in a study of T cells in Graves' hyperthyroidism and ophthalmopathy. Study results and limitations: Blood samples included most of the expanded thyroid clonotypes exceeding 0.001.

Points on this clonotype: Its specificity is unknown.

The trim removed 6 bases at V and 3 bases at J, leaving 8 bases unmatched. CDR1 is LNHDA and CDR2 is SQIVND in the germline V gene (reference sequence). The CDR3 totals 15 residues. Patients aged 18 to 65 had newly diagnosed hyperthyroidism lasting under 2 months. For the diagnoses, clinical symptoms, serum thyroxine and TRAb, thyroid ultrasound and orbital computed tomography were used. Source material for PBMCs was 10 ml fresh peripheral blood. Amplification of TCR beta CDR3 regions was performed using RNA transcripts as template. With the HTBI primer set, the TCR CDR3 went through a first round of RT-PCR. TCRdb ran MiXCR on the multiplex PCR reads and lists one entry per CDR3 protein. The sample carries over 150,000 distinct CDR3 sequences, about a sixth recorded once.

The sequenced sample consisted of blood. The TCR originated in a woman aged 50 to 65 with Graves' hyperthyroidism. The genes are TRBV19 and TRBJ2-1, with TRBD2 matching 7 bases. The CDR3 region is CASRLGGRLYNEQFF. CDR3 coding DNA: TGTGCCAGTAGATTGGGGGGGAGACTCTACAATGAGCAGTTCTTC. The full variable domain, with the rest looked up from reference TRBV19 and TRBJ2-1, is DGGITQSPKYLFRKEGQNVTLSCEQNLNHDAMYWYRQDPGQGLRLIYYSQIVNDFQKGDIAEGYSVSREKKESFPLTVTSAQKNPTAFYLCASRLGGRLYNEQFFGPGTRLTVL.